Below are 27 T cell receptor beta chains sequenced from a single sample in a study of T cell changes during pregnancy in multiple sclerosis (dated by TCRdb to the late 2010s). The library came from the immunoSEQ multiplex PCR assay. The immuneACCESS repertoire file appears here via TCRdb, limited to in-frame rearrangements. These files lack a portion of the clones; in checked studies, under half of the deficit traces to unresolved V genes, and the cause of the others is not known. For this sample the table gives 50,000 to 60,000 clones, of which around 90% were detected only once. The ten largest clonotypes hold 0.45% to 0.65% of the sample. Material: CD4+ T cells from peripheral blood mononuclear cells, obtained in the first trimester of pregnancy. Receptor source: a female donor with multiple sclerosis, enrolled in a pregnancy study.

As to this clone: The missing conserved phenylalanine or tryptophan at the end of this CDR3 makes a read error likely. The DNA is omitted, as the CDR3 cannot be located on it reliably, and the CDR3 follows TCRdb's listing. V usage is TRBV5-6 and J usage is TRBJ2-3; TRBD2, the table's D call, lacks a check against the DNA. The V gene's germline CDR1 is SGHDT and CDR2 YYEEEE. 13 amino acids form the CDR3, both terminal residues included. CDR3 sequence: CASSSSGRETTIA.

CDR3 bases: TGCAGCGTTGGGGACAGATCCTACGAGCAGTACTTC. This translates into CSVGDRSYEQYF. This rearrangement joins TRBV29-1 to TRBJ2-7; 7 bases align to TRBD1. With 4 bases clipped from V and 1 base from J, the junction kept 1 base outside the gene matches. The CDR3 runs to 12 residues. Germline V gene data show CDR1 as SQVTM and CDR2 as ANQGSEA.

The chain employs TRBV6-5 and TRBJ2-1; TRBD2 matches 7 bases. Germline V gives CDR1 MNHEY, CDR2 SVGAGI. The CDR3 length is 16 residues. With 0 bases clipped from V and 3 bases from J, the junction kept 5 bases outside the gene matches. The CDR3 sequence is CASSYSWSGVYNEQFF. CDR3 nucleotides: TGTGCCAGCAGTTACTCGTGGAGCGGGGTCTACAATGAGCAGTTCTTC.

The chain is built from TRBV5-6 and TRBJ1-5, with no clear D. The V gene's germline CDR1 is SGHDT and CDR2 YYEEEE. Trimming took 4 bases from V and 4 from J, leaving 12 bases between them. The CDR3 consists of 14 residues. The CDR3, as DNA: TGTGCCAGCAGCACCCTGAATACTAATCAGCCCCAGCATTTT. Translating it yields CASSTLNTNQPQHF.

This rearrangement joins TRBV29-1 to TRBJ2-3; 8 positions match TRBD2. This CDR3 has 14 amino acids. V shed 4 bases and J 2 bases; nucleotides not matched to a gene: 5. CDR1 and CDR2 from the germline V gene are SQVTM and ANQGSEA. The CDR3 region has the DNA TGCAGCGTTGTTTCAGCGGGGGCCACAGATACGCAGTATTTT. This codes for CSVVSAGATDTQYF.

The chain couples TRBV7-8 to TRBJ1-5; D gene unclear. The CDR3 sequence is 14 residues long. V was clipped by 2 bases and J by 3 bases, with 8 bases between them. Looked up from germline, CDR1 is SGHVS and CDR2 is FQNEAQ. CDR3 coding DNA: TGTGCCAGCAGCTTAAGGGAGTCCAATCAGCCCCAGCATTTT. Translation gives CASSLRESNQPQHF. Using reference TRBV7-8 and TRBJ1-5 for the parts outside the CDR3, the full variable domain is GAGVSQSPRYKVAKRGQDVALRCDPISGHVSLFWYQQALGQGPEFLTYFQNEAQLDKSGLPSDRFFAERPEGSVSTLKIQRTQQEDSAVYLCASSLRESNQPQHFGDGTRLSIL.

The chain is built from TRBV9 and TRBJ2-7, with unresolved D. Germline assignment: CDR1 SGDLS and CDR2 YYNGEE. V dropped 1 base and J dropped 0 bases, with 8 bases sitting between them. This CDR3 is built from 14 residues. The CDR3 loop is CASSVTVSSYEQYF. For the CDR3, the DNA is TGTGCCAGCAGCGTAACGGTGAGCTCCTACGAGCAGTACTTC.

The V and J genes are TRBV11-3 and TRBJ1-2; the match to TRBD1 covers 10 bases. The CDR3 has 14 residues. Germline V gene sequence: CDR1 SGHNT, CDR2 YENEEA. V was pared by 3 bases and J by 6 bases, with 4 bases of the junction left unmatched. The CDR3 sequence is CASSFETGGDGYTF. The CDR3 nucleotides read TGTGCCAGCAGCTTCGAGACAGGGGGCGATGGCTACACCTTC.

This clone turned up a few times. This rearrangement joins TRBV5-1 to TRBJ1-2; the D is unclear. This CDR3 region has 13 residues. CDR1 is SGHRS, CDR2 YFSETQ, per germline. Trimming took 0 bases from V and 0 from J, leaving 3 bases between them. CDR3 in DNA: TGCGCCAGCAGCTTGGCCGCTAACTATGGCTACACCTTC. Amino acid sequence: CASSLAANYGYTF.

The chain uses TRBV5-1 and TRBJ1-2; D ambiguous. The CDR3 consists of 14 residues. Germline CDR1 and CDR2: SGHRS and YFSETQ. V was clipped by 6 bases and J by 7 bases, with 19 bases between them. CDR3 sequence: CASTPGGSPAGYTF. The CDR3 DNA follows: TGCGCCAGCACCCCAGGCGGGTCTCCGGCTGGCTACACCTTC.

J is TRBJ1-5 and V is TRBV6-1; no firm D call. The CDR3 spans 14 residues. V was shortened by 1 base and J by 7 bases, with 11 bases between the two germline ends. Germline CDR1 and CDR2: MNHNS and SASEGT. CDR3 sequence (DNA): TGTGCCAGCAGTGAAGTTTATCGGGGACAGCCCCAGCATTTT. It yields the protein CASSEVYRGQPQHF.

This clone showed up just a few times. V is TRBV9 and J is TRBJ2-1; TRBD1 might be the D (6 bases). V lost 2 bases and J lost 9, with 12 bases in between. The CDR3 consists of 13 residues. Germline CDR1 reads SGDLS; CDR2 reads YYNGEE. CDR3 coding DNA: TGTGCCAGCAGCGTCAACAGGGAAGCTGAGCAGTTCTTC. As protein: CASSVNREAEQFF. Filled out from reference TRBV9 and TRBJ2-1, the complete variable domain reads DSGVTQTPKHLITATGQRVTLRCSPRSGDLSVYWYQQSLDQGLQFLIQYYNGEERAKGNILERFSAQQFPDLHSELNLSSLELGDSALYFCASSVNREAEQFFGPGTRLTVL.

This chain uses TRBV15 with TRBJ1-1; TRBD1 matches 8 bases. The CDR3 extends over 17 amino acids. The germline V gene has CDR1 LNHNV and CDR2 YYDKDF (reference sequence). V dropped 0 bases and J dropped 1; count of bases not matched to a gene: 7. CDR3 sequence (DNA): TGTGCCACCAGCAGAGAGATCCCCGACAGGGGGAACACTGAAGCTTTCTTT. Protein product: CATSREIPDRGNTEAFF.

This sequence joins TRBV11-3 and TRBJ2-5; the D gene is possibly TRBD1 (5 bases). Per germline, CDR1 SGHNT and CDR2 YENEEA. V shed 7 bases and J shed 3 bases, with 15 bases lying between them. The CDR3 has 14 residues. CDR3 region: CASTSYSGKETQYF. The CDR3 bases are TGTGCCAGCACCTCATACTCAGGGAAAGAGACCCAGTACTTC.

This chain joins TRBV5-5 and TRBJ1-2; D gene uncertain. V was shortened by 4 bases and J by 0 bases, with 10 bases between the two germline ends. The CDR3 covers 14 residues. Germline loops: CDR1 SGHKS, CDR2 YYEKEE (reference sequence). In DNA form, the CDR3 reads TGTGCCAGCAGCACGGAGTTATCTAACTATGGCTACACCTTC. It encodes CASSTELSNYGYTF.

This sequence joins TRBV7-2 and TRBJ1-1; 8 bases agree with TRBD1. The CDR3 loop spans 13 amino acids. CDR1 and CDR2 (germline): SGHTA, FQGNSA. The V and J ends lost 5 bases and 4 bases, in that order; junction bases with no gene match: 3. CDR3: CASSHTGGTEAFF. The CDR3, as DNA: TGTGCCAGCAGCCACACAGGGGGCACTGAAGCTTTCTTT.

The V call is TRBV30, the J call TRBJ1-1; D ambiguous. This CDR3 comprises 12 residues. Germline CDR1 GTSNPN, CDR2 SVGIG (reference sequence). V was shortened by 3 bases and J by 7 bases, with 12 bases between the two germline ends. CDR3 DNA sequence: TGTGCCTGGAGCCCCAGGAACGGTGAAGCTTTCTTT. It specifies CAWSPRNGEAFF.

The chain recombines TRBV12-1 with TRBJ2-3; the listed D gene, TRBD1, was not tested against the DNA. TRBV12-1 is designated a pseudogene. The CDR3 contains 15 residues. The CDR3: CASSYRQGIPDTQYF. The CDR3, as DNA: TGTGCCAGCAGCTATAGACAGGGAATCCCAGATACGCAGTATTTT.

Here the CDR3 reads CAWSADRGRASTDTQYF. CDR3 DNA: TGTGCCTGGAGTGCGGACAGGGGTCGTGCTAGCACAGATACGCAGTATTTT. V and J are TRBV30 and TRBJ2-3, with 9 bases matching TRBD1. The CDR3 is made up of 17 amino acids. From germline, CDR1 is GTSNPN and CDR2 SVGIG (reference sequence). The junction had 8 bases not matched to a gene; V was cut back by 1 base and J by 0 bases.

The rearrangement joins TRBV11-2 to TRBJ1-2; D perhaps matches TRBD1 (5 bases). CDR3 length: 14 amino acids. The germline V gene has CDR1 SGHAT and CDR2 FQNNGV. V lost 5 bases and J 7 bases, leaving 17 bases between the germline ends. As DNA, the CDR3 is TGTGCCAGCAGCCCCTCAGGGACGGAGGGTGGCTACACCTTC. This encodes CASSPSGTEGGYTF.

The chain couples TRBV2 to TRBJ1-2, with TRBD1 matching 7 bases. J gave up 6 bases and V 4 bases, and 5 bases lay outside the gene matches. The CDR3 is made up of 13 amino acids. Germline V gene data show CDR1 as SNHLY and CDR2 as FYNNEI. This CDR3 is CASSVRTGDGYTF. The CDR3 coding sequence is TGTGCCAGCAGTGTCCGGACAGGCGATGGCTACACCTTC.

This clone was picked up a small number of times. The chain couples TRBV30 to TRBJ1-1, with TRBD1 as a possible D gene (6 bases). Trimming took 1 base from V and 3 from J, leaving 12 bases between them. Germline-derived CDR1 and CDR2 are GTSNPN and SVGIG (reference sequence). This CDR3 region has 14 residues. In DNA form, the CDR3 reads TGTGCCTGGAGTGGGGGCAGGGGCGACACTGAAGCTTTCTTT. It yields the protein CAWSGGRGDTEAFF.

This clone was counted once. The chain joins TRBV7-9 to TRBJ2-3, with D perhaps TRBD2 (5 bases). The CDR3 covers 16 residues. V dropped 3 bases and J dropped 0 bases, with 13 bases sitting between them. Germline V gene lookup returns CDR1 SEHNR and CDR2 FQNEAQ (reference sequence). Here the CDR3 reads CASSLGVALSTDTQYF. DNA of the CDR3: TGTGCCAGCAGCTTGGGCGTAGCGCTAAGCACAGATACGCAGTATTTT.

The CDR3 sequence: CASSPVDRAGHDEQYF. DNA for the CDR3: TGTGCCAGCAGCCCCGTCGACAGGGCGGGACACGACGAGCAGTACTTC. This chain links TRBV11-2 with TRBJ2-7, with D maybe TRBD1 (7 bases). V was trimmed by 5 bases and J by 5 bases, leaving 22 bases between them. Germline V gene data show CDR1 as SGHAT and CDR2 as FQNNGV. This CDR3 contains 16 residues. Full variable domain (missing parts from reference TRBV11-2 and TRBJ2-7): EAGVAQSPRYKIIEKRQSVAFWCNPISGHATLYWYQQILGQGPKLLIQFQNNGVVDDSQLPKDRFSAERLKGVDSTLKIQPAKLEDSAVYLCASSPVDRAGHDEQYFGPGTRLTVT.

CDR3 nucleotide sequence: TGTGCCAGTAGTATGGAGCAGTCGAGTTCACCCCTCCACTTT. It is translated as CASSMEQSSSPLHF. The chain has TRBV19 and TRBJ1-6; D call uncertain. The CDR3 consists of 14 residues. V was shortened by 3 bases and J by 9 bases, with 12 bases between the two germline ends. The V gene's germline CDR1 is LNHDA and CDR2 SQIVND (reference sequence).

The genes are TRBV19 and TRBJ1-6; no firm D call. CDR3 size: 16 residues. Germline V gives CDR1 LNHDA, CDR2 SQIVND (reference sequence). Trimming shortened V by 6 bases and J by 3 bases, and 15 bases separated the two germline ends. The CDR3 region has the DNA TGTGCCAGTAGCACAATCGGGAAGGACTATAATTCACCCCTCCACTTT. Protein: CASSTIGKDYNSPLHF.

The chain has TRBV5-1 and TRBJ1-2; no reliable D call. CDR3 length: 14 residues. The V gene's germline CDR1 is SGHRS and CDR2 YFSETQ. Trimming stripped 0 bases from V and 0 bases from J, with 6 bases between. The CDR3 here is CASSLERANYGYTF. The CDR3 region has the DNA TGCGCCAGCAGCTTGGAACGAGCTAACTATGGCTACACCTTC.